The clone carrying this TCR beta chain was seen repeatedly, ten times or more. The antigen is undetermined. Using a J-beta primer mix together with a sample-barcoded 5' primer, a second PCR was run for roughly 6 to 12 cycles. Each cDNA molecule received a tag from a template-switch adaptor that had 12 random nucleotides. TCRdb itself ran the 5' RACE reads through MiXCR, one entry per CDR3 protein. The sample includes approximately 680,000 distinct CDR3 sequences, 32% of them seen just once. The record originates from a study of blood T cells in healthy people across ages. Study-wide points: Long-lived and aged donors differed, with more naive CD4+ cells and higher diversity in the long-lived.

PBMCs, at least 7 million per sample, were isolated. Germline V gene data show CDR1 as MNHEY and CDR2 as SVGAGI. V lost 6 bases and J 1 base, leaving 16 bases between the germline ends. The CDR3 consists of 15 residues. The sequenced sample was blood. The source is a woman aged 80 or over in good health. The chain employs TRBV6-5 and TRBJ2-7, with D perhaps assigned TRBD1 or TRBD2 (5 bases each). The CDR3: CASRPYRDASYEQYF. In DNA form, the CDR3 reads TGTGCCAGCAGGCCGTACCGGGACGCTTCCTACGAGCAGTACTTC.